The clone carrying this T cell receptor beta chain was seen only once. Authors' analysis steps: The authors estimated nucleated cell counts from reference gene primer amplification. Assay used: immunoSEQ multiplex PCR; TCRdb lists only in-frame clones, some missing. D and trimming come from the DNA, and the V and J calls and clone size come from that table. The sample lists 310,000 or so clones, roughly nine tenths seen once, with roughly 6.5% in the top ten. The CDR3 is made up of 14 amino acids. The germline V gene has CDR1 MNHEY and CDR2 SVGAGI. V trimming: 10 bases; J trimming: 5 bases; junction bases outside the gene matches: 13. The data are from a study of blood T cell repertoires in COVID-19. Across the whole study: From the United States, Italy and Spain came samples of acute and convalescent COVID-19. T cells, B-cell-depleted T cells, or PBMCs supplied cDNA or gDNA.

Sequenced material: peripheral blood. This chain uses TRBV6-5 with TRBJ1-1; 7 bases are a match to TRBD1. This TCR was sampled from a man between 18 and 29 years old who had recovered from COVID-19. CDR3 sequence: CATQGDSRQTEAFF. CDR3 sequence (DNA): TGTGCCACCCAGGGGGACAGTCGGCAGACTGAAGCTTTCTTT.